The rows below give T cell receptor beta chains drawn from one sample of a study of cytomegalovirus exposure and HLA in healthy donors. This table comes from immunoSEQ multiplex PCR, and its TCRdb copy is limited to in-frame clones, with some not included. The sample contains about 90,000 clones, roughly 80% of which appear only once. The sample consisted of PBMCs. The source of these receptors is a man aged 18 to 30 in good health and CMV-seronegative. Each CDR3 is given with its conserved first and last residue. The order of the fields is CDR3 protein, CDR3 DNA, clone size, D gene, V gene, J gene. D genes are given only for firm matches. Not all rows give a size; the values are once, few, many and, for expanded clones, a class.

CDR3: CASSEVGQNTEAFF
DNA: TGCGCCAGCAGTGAGGTGGGACAGAACACTGAAGCTTTCTTT
size: -
D: -
V: TRBV10-2
J: TRBJ1-1

CDR3: CACHSRLNTEAFF
DNA: TGTGCCTGCCACTCCAGGTTAAACACTGAAGCTTTCTTT
size: few
D: -
V: TRBV6-6
J: TRBJ1-1

CDR3: CASSVSMVNTEAFF
DNA: TGTGCCAGCAGCGTATCTATGGTGAACACTGAAGCTTTCTTT
size: -
D: -
V: TRBV9
J: TRBJ1-1

CDR3: CASSLVQRSSSYNEQFF
DNA: TGTGCCAGCAGCTTAGTCCAGCGCAGTAGCTCCTACAATGAGCAGTTCTTC
size: -
D: -
V: TRBV7-8
J: TRBJ2-1

CDR3: CASSVATVGDTEAFF
DNA: TGTGCCAGCAGCGTAGCTACTGTCGGGGACACTGAAGCTTTCTTT
size: few
D: -
V: TRBV9
J: TRBJ1-1

CDR3: CASSLASINEQFF
DNA: TGCGCCAGCAGCTTGGCCTCTATCAATGAGCAGTTCTTC
size: -
D: -
V: TRBV5-1
J: TRBJ2-1

CDR3: CATSRDVQGAETQYF
DNA: TGTGCCACCAGCAGAGACGTACAGGGTGCAGAGACCCAGTACTTC
size: -
D: -
V: TRBV15
J: TRBJ2-5

CDR3: CASSDLAGVGTDTQYF
DNA: TGTGCCAGCAGTGATCTAGCGGGAGTCGGTACAGATACGCAGTATTTT
size: -
D: TRBD2
V: TRBV25-1
J: TRBJ2-3

CDR3: CASTSDRGTEAFF
DNA: TGTGCCAGCACTTCGGACAGGGGCACTGAAGCTTTCTTT
size: -
D: TRBD1
V: TRBV7-9
J: TRBJ1-1

CDR3: CASSEYLRVDSGELFF
DNA: TGTGCCAGCAGTGAATATTTGCGGGTCGACTCCGGGGAGCTGTTTTTT
size: few
D: -
V: TRBV2
J: TRBJ2-2

CDR3: CASSLGLGGALDTQYF
DNA: TGTGCCAGCAGCTTGGGTCTTGGAGGGGCTCTAGATACGCAGTATTTT
size: once
D: -
V: TRBV5-4
J: TRBJ2-3

CDR3: CSVERASGARQETQYF
DNA: TGCAGCGTTGAAAGGGCTAGCGGGGCCCGTCAAGAGACCCAGTACTTC
size: -
D: TRBD2
V: TRBV29-1
J: TRBJ2-5

CDR3: CASSQSSQGYGYTF
DNA: TGCGCCAGCAGTCAATCGTCGCAGGGTTATGGCTACACCTTC
size: few
D: -
V: TRBV23-1
J: TRBJ1-2

CDR3: CAISEQGGAMYEAFF
DNA: TGTGCCATCAGTGAGCAAGGGGGGGCGATGTATGAAGCTTTCTTT
size: -
D: -
V: TRBV10-3
J: TRBJ1-1

CDR3: CASSLGGARGTEAFF
DNA: TGTGCCAGCAGCTTAGGGGGAGCCAGGGGCACTGAAGCTTTCTTT
size: -
D: -
V: TRBV7-9
J: TRBJ1-1

CDR3: CASRAVAGGPGGQFF
DNA: TGCGCCAGCAGGGCTGTAGCGGGAGGCCCGGGAGGGCAGTTCTTC
size: -
D: TRBD2
V: TRBV10-2
J: TRBJ2-1

CDR3: CASSLDRENEQFF
DNA: TGTGCCAGCAGCCTGGACAGGGAGAATGAGCAGTTCTTC
size: -
D: TRBD1
V: TRBV7-8
J: TRBJ2-1

CDR3: CASSFSNPSGRSYEQFF
DNA: TGCGCCAGCAGCTTTTCTAACCCTAGCGGGAGGAGTTATGAGCAGTTCTTC
size: -
D: TRBD2
V: TRBV5-1
J: TRBJ2-1

CDR3: CASSQVTVVVDGYTF
DNA: TGTGCCAGCAGCCAAGTCACGGTAGTAGTGGATGGCTACACCTTC
size: -
D: -
V: TRBV14
J: TRBJ1-2

CDR3: CASSRQGLNTGELFF
DNA: TGTGCCAGCAGTCGTCAGGGATTGAACACCGGGGAGCTGTTTTTT
size: -
D: -
V: TRBV6-1
J: TRBJ2-2

CDR3: CASSLWASGQETQYF
DNA: TGCGCCAGCAGCTTGTGGGCTAGCGGCCAAGAGACCCAGTACTTC
size: -
D: TRBD2
V: TRBV5-1
J: TRBJ2-5

CDR3: CASSVGGANTEAFF
DNA: TGTGCCAGCAGCGTTGGAGGGGCGAACACTGAAGCTTTCTTT
size: -
D: -
V: TRBV2
J: TRBJ1-1

CDR3: CASSLGAEQFF
DNA: TGTGCCAGCAGTTTAGGGGCTGAGCAGTTCTTC
size: -
D: -
V: TRBV27
J: TRBJ2-1

CDR3: CASSTQGTGEGGYTF
DNA: TGTGCCAGTAGTACCCAAGGGACAGGGGAAGGAGGCTACACCTTC
size: -
D: TRBD1
V: TRBV19
J: TRBJ1-2

CDR3: CASSYQQGIQPQHF
DNA: TGTGCCAGCAGCTACCAACAGGGGATCCAGCCCCAGCATTTT
size: -
D: TRBD1
V: TRBV5-6
J: TRBJ1-5

CDR3: CASSVRDRGTPGANVLTF
DNA: TGTGCCAGCAGCGTCCGGGACAGGGGAACCCCTGGGGCCAACGTCCTGACTTTC
size: -
D: TRBD1
V: TRBV9
J: TRBJ2-6

CDR3: CASSLILGLAGGSLQETQYF
DNA: TGCGCCAGCAGCCTCATCTTGGGACTAGCGGGAGGGAGTTTACAAGAGACCCAGTACTTC
size: once
D: TRBD2
V: TRBV5-1
J: TRBJ2-5

CDR3: CASSLPTGPQHF
DNA: TGTGCCAGCAGTCTCCCAACCGGGCCCCAGCATTTT
size: -
D: -
V: TRBV7-9
J: TRBJ1-5

CDR3: CASSATATNEKLFF
DNA: TGTGCCAGCAGCGCGACAGCAACTAATGAAAAACTGTTTTTT
size: few
D: -
V: TRBV9
J: TRBJ1-4

CDR3: CASSLGLIFPDTQYF
DNA: TGCGCCAGCAGCTTGGGACTGATTTTCCCAGATACGCAGTATTTT
size: -
D: -
V: TRBV5-1
J: TRBJ2-3

CDR3: CASSPRGSGANVLTF
DNA: TGCGCCAGCAGCCCCCGGGGCTCTGGGGCCAACGTCCTGACTTTC
size: -
D: -
V: TRBV4-3
J: TRBJ2-6

CDR3: CASSREGGRETQYF
DNA: TGTGCCAGCAGCCGTGAAGGGGGCCGGGAGACCCAGTACTTC
size: -
D: TRBD1
V: TRBV7-3
J: TRBJ2-5

CDR3: CASTLTGRSQPQHF
DNA: TGTGCCAGCACCCTGACAGGACGGAGTCAGCCCCAGCATTTT
size: -
D: -
V: TRBV28
J: TRBJ1-5

CDR3: CATSRAEGQYTF
DNA: TGTGCCACCAGCAGAGCCGAGGGACAGTACACCTTC
size: -
D: TRBD1
V: TRBV15
J: TRBJ1-2

CDR3: CASSLGTQSYEQYF
DNA: TGTGCCAGCAGCTTGGGGACTCAATCCTACGAGCAGTACTTC
size: -
D: -
V: TRBV7-6
J: TRBJ2-7

CDR3: CASSSRQGGNTGELFF
DNA: TGTGCCAGCAGCTCCCGACAGGGGGGGAACACCGGGGAGCTGTTTTTT
size: -
D: TRBD1
V: TRBV7-2
J: TRBJ2-2

CDR3: CASSLGGKGADTQYF
DNA: TGCGCCAGCAGTCTCGGGGGGAAGGGGGCAGATACGCAGTATTTT
size: -
D: -
V: TRBV5-1
J: TRBJ2-3

CDR3: CASSYPEVEETQYF
DNA: TGTGCCAGCAGCTACCCGGAGGTGGAGGAGACCCAGTACTTC
size: once
D: -
V: TRBV7-8
J: TRBJ2-5

CDR3: CAISGGREATDTQYF
DNA: TGTGCCATCAGTGGTGGACGGGAGGCGACAGATACGCAGTATTTT
size: -
D: TRBD2
V: TRBV10-3
J: TRBJ2-3

CDR3: CAANGGTEAFF
DNA: TGTGCCGCCAACGGAGGGACTGAAGCTTTCTTT
size: -
D: -
V: TRBV19
J: TRBJ1-1

CDR3: CASSFRLDDRGKGSPLHF
DNA: TGTGCCAGCAGTTTCCGCTTAGACGACAGGGGGAAGGGTTCACCCCTCCACTTT
size: -
D: TRBD1
V: TRBV27
J: TRBJ1-6

CDR3: CASVVSINSNQPQHF
DNA: TGCGCCAGCGTCGTCAGTATCAATAGCAATCAGCCCCAGCATTTT
size: -
D: -
V: TRBV4-1
J: TRBJ1-5